These T cell receptor beta chains were read from a single sample in a study of blood T cell repertoires in COVID-19. Here immunoSEQ multiplex PCR was the method, and the copy in TCRdb shows in-frame clones only, minus some. The profile shows around 140,000 clones, just under 85% of them singletons. Sequenced material: PBMCs or T cells enriched from blood (not recorded which). These receptors all come from a woman aged 45-59 years with acute COVID-19. Both conserved end residues are part of each CDR3. A D gene is named only where the DNA matches it firmly. Part of the rows lack a size; the others show once, few, many or a class for expanded clones.

abundance: NA
d_gene: TRBD2
j_gene: TRBJ2-4
v_gene: TRBV2
CDR3nt: TGTGCCAGCAGTGAACGGGAGGTGTCCAAAAACATTCAGTACTTC
CDR3aa: CASSEREVSKNIQYF

abundance: NA
d_gene: TRBD2
j_gene: TRBJ2-3
v_gene: TRBV18
CDR3nt: TGTGCCAGCTCACCACTCCCCCCTAGCGGGAGAGAATCATATAGCACAGATACGCAGTATTTT
CDR3aa: CASSPLPPSGRESYSTDTQYF

abundance: NA
d_gene: NA
j_gene: TRBJ2-5
v_gene: TRBV5-1
CDR3nt: TGCGCCAGCAGCGAGGCGGACAGAAGACAAGGGACCCAGTACTTC
CDR3aa: CASSEADRRQGTQYF

abundance: NA
d_gene: NA
j_gene: TRBJ2-7
v_gene: TRBV30
CDR3nt: TGTGCCTGGAAAGCCGGGAGCCAATCCTACGAGCAGTACTTC
CDR3aa: CAWKAGSQSYEQYF

abundance: once
d_gene: NA
j_gene: TRBJ2-7
v_gene: TRBV5-6
CDR3nt: TGTGCCAGCAGCTTGCAGCACAGGGACCTCTACGAGCAGTACTTC
CDR3aa: CASSLQHRDLYEQYF

abundance: few
d_gene: NA
j_gene: TRBJ1-4
v_gene: TRBV7-9
CDR3nt: TGTGCCAGCAGCTCACCCCACCGCGACACAACTAATGAAAAACTGTTTTTT
CDR3aa: CASSSPHRDTTNEKLFF

abundance: NA
d_gene: TRBD1
j_gene: TRBJ1-3
v_gene: TRBV25-1
CDR3nt: TGTGCCAGCAGTGAGACAGGGGGCTCTGGAAACACCATATATTTT
CDR3aa: CASSETGGSGNTIYF

abundance: NA
d_gene: NA
j_gene: TRBJ2-7
v_gene: TRBV3-1/TRBV3-2
CDR3nt: TGTGCCAGCAGCTCGAATTGGGGGGGCGCCGAGCAGTACTTC
CDR3aa: CASSSNWGGAEQYF

abundance: NA
d_gene: NA
j_gene: TRBJ2-7
v_gene: TRBV9
CDR3nt: TGTGCCAGCAGCTCACGGTGGGCGAGCTCCTACGAGCAGTACTTC
CDR3aa: CASSSRWASSYEQYF

abundance: NA
d_gene: NA
j_gene: TRBJ1-6
v_gene: TRBV14
CDR3nt: TGTGCCAGCAGCCAGACGCCGACAGACTATAATTCACCCCTCCACTTT
CDR3aa: CASSQTPTDYNSPLHF

abundance: NA
d_gene: NA
j_gene: TRBJ2-7
v_gene: TRBV6-1
CDR3nt: TGTGCCAGCAGTGAACCGGGACATCCTAGCAACGAGCAGTACTTC
CDR3aa: CASSEPGHPSNEQYF

abundance: NA
d_gene: NA
j_gene: TRBJ2-1
v_gene: TRBV10-2
CDR3nt: TGCGCCAGCAGTGCCCCGGGACTCTCGGAGCAGTTCTTC
CDR3aa: CASSAPGLSEQFF

abundance: NA
d_gene: TRBD1
j_gene: TRBJ1-2
v_gene: TRBV6-2/TRBV6-3
CDR3nt: TGTGCCAGCAGCGAAAATACAGGGGGCGGTGGCTACACCTTC
CDR3aa: CASSENTGGGGYTF